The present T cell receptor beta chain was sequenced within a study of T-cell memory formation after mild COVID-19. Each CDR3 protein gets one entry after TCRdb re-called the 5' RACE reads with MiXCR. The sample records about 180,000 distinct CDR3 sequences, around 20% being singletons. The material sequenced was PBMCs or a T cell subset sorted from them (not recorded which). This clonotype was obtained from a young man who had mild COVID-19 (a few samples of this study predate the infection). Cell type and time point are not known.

The CDR3 reads CASSLGLKGGKPTPETIYF. CDR3 DNA sequence: TGTGCCAGCAGCTTAGGCCTCAAGGGAGGGAAGCCTACCCCAGAGACCATATATTTT. The chain has TRBV7-9 and TRBJ1-3; D is unresolved. The CDR3 spans 19 residues. V was clipped by 1 base and J by 10 bases, with 29 bases between them. Germline CDR1 and CDR2: SEHNR and FQNEAQ (reference sequence).